This T cell receptor beta chain was observed in a study of CXCR3-negative and CXCR3-positive naive CD8 T cells. Whole-study results and caveats: For memory CD8+ cells diversity was much lower, but both naive subsets had comparably high diversity.

Concerning this clonotype itself: Antigen unknown.

Germline V gene sequence: CDR1 SEHNR, CDR2 FQNEAQ (reference sequence). The CDR3 covers 15 residues. cDNA libraries for TRB were generated by 5' RACE incorporating UMI labels. TCRdb derives one entry per CDR3 protein from the 5' RACE reads, leaving out DNA. The table counts 92,000 or so distinct CDR3 sequences; about 1.1% lies in the top ten. This rearrangement joins TRBV7-9 to TRBJ1-1. Sequenced input: naive CXCR3- CD8+ T cells from blood. Subset: CD45RO-CCR7+CD27+CD95- naive CD8+ T cells lacking CXCR3 (TNR3-). The sequence derives from a human donor in good health. Some clones in this sample may be carry-over from other donors' samples. The CDR3 spells CASSLESGPRGEAFF.